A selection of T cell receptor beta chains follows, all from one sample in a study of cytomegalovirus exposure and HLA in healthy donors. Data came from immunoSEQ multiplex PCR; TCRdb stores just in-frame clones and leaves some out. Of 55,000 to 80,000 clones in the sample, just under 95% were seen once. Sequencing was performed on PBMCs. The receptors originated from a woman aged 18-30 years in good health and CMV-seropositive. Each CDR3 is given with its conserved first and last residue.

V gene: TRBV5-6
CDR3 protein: CASSFRTGGREKLFF

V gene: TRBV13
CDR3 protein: CASSQPTSPPEQYF

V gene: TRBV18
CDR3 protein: CASSPQSRSTIYEQYF

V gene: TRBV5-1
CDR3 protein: CASSPGGALAKNIQYF

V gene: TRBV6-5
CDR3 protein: CASSLGSVYGYTF

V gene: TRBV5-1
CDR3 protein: CASSWGENTGELFF

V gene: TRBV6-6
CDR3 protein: CASGSYEQYF

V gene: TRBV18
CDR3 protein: CASFRELNTEAFF

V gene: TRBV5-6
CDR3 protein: CASSLWNREETQYF

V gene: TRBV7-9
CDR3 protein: CASSLARGHYEQYF

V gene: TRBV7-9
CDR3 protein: CASSQGGYEKLFF

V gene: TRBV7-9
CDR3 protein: CASSLAGHEQYF

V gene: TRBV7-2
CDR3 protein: CASSSPRDTYEQYF

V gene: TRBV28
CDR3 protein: CASSLLRTVNTEAFF

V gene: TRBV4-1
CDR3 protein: CASSQDWAGTGENSPLHF

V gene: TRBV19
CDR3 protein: CASSIGLRGRDTQYF

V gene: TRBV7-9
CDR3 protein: CASTPRTSGSTYEQYF

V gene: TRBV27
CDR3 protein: CASRPGTSGYSSYNEQFF

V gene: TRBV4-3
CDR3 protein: CASSQDGTGDYNEQFF

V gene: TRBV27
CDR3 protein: CASSLRSSGLSTDTQYF

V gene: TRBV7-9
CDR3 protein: CASSPDVAGYQETQYF

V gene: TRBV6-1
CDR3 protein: CASSDQWWGGEAFF

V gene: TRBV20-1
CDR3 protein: CSARGPRERTF

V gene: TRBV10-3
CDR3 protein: CAISESPGNTGELFF

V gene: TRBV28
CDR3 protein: CASSSPGGGNQPQHF

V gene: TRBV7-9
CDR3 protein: CASSPSYGQGRTGELFF

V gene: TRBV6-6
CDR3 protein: CASSSATANYGYTF

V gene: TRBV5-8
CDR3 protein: CASSSYIEAFF

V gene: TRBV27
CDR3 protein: CASSSAYEQYF

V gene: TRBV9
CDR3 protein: CASSAPWDRGNYGYTF

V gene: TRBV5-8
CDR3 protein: CASSFQRTENTQETQYF

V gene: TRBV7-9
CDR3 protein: CASSFLVVGEQFF

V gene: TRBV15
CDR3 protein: CATAEQTGEIYEQYF

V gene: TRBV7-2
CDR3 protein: CASSSPGLQDTQYF

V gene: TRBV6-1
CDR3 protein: CASRLSSYEQYF

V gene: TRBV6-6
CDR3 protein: CASTPFDSSYNEQFF